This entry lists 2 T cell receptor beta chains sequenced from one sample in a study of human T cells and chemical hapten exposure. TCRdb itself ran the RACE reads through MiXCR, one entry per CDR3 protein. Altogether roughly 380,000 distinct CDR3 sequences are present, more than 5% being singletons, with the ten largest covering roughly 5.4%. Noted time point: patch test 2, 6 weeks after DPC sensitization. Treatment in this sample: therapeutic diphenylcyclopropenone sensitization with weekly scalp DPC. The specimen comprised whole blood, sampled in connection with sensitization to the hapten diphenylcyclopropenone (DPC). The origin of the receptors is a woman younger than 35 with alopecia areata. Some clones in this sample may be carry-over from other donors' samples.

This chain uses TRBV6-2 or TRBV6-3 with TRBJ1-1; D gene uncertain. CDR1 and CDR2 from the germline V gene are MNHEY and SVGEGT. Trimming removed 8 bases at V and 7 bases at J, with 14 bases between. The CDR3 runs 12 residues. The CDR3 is CASGPGPIEAFF. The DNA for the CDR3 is TGTGCCAGCGGCCCCGGACCGATTGAAGCTTTCTTT.

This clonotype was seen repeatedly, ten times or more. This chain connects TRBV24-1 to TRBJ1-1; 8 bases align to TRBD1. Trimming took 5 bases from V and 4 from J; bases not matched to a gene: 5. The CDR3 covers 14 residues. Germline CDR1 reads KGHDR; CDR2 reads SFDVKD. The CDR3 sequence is CATSVGDRTTEAFF. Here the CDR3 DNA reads TGTGCCACCAGTGTGGGGGACAGGACCACTGAAGCTTTCTTT.